This TCR beta chain was captured by sequencing in a study of blood T cell repertoires in COVID-19. Across the whole study: The study drew acute and convalescent COVID-19 samples from the United States, Italy and Spain. PBMCs, B-cell-depleted T cells, or T cells provided the cDNA or gDNA that made up the material.

Source study methods: Amplification from reference gene primers served as the basis for estimated nucleated cell counts. Data came from immunoSEQ multiplex PCR; TCRdb stores just in-frame clones and leaves some out. V and J calls and clone size come straight from that table; D and trimming were deduced from the DNA. The sample consists of about 210,000 clones, around 80% of them appearing once. This clone was detected only a few times. Sequencing input: peripheral blood. This receptor was taken from a woman between 65 and 79 years old with acute or convalescent COVID-19.

CDR3 in amino acids: CASSLGTSGGDEQFF. In nucleotides, the CDR3 is TGCGCCAGCAGCTTGGGGACTAGCGGGGGTGATGAGCAGTTCTTC. The chain joins TRBV5-1 to TRBJ2-1; the match to TRBD2 covers 13 bases. The CDR3 has 15 residues. Germline assignment: CDR1 SGHRS and CDR2 YFSETQ. The V gene end was trimmed by 0 bases and the J gene end by 8 bases; junction bases not matched to a gene: 2. Drawing the rest from reference TRBV5-1 and TRBJ2-1, the complete variable domain is KAGVTQTPRYLIKTRGQQVTLSCSPISGHRSVSWYQQTPGQGLQFLFEYFSETQRNKGNFPGRFSGRQFSNSRSEMNVSTLELGDSALYLCASSLGTSGGDEQFFGPGTRLTVL.